This T cell receptor (beta chain) was captured in a study of control samples from healthy donors and cancer patients. This table comes from immunoSEQ multiplex PCR, and its TCRdb copy is limited to in-frame clones, with some not included. The table records approximately 160,000 clones, 93% of them present only once. Germline values: CDR1 SGHTA, CDR2 FQGNSA. Trimming took 5 bases from V and 6 from J, leaving 14 bases between them. The CDR3 covers 15 residues. The sequence was obtained from a woman aged 55 to 70 in good health. The source material was blood. The J gene is TRBJ1-6, the V gene TRBV7-2; tentatively, D is TRBD1 (5 bases). The CDR3 reads CASSPTGTANSPLHF. The CDR3 DNA reads as TGTGCCAGCAGCCCGACCGGGACGGCTAATTCACCCCTCCACTTT.